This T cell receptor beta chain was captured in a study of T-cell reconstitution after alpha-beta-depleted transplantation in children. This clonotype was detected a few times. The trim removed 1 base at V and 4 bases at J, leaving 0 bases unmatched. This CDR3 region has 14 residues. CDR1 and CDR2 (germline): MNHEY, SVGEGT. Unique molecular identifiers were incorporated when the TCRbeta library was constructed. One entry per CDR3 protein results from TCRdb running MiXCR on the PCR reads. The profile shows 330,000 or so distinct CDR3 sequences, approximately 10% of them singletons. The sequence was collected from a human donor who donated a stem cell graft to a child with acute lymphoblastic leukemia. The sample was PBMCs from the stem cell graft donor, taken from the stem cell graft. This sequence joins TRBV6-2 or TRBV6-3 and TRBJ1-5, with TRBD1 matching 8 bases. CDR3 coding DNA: TGTGCCAGCAGTTACTGGGACAGGAATCAGCCCCAGCATTTT. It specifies CASSYWDRNQPQHF.